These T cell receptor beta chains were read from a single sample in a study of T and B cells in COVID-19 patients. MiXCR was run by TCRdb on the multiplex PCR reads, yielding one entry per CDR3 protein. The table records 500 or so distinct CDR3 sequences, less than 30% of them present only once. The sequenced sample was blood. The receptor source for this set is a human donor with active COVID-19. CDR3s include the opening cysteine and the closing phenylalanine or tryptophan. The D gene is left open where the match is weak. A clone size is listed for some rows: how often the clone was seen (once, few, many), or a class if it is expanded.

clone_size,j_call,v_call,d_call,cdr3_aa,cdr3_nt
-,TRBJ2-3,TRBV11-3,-,CASSLRSGTLQYF,TGTGCCAGCAGCTTACGGTCGGGAACTCTCCAGTATTTT
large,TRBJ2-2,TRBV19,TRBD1,CASSWDSGTGELFF,TGTGCCAGTAGTTGGGACAGCGGCACCGGGGAGCTGTTTTTT
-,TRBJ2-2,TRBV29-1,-,CVADIGELFF,TGCGTTGCCGACATCGGGGAGCTGTTTTTT
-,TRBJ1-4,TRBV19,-,CASSTVTGVHEKLFF,TGTGCCAGTAGTACCGTAACGGGGGTACATGAAAAACTGTTTTTT
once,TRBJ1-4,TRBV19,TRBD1,CASSMWGQGGEKLFF,TGTGCCAGTAGTATGTGGGGACAGGGAGGTGAAAAACTGTTTTTT
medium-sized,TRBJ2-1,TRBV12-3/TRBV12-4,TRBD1,CASRRLTGNNEQFF,TGTGCCAGCAGGCGCCTGACAGGGAACAATGAGCAGTTCTTC
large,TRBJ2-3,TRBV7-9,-,CASSKMRQITDTQYF,TGTGCCAGCAGCAAAATGCGGCAGATCACAGATACGCAGTATTTT
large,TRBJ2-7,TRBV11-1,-,CASSSVGGTYEQYF,TGTGCCAGCAGCTCCGTTGGAGGTACCTACGAGCAGTACTTC
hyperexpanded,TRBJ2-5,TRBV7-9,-,CASSFGGGAGETQYF,TGTGCCAGCAGCTTCGGTGGGGGGGCCGGGGAGACCCAGTACTTC
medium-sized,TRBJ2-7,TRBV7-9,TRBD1,CASSLTPTGSSYEQYF,TGTGCCAGCAGCTTAACCCCGACAGGGAGCTCCTACGAGCAGTACTTC
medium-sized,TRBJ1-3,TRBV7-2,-,CASSLYGNSGNTIYF,TGTGCCAGCAGCTTATACGGTAACTCTGGAAACACCATATATTTT
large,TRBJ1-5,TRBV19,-,CASDAGVFQPQHF,TGTGCCAGTGACGCAGGGGTATTTCAGCCCCAGCATTTT
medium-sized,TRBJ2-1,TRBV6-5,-,CASSTGWGDDEQFF,TGTGCCAGCAGTACGGGGTGGGGGGATGATGAGCAGTTCTTC
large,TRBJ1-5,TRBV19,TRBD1,CASSSGTGVQPQHF,TGTGCCAGTAGTTCAGGTACAGGGGTACAGCCCCAGCATTTT
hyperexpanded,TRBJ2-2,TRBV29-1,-,CSVADIGELFF,TGCAGCGTTGCCGACATCGGGGAGCTGTTTTTT
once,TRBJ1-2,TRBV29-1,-,CSGIGTDYGYTF,TGCAGCGGGATCGGCACTGACTATGGCTACACCTTC